Here is one TCR beta chain with its context. The target antigen is unknown. Researchers ran the PCR with 60 Vbeta and 13 Jbeta primers. Assay used: immunoSEQ multiplex PCR; TCRdb lists only in-frame clones, some missing. The sample has some 130,000 clones, more than 70% seen once; the top ten hold around 3.1%. There were likely unrecorded immune exposures, though donors were nominally healthy when sampled. The data stem from a study of cytomegalovirus exposure and HLA in healthy donors. Study conclusions and caveats: High sensitivity and specificity were reportedly achieved when the classifier diagnosed cytomegalovirus status.

The CDR3 is 15 residues long. V was shortened by 2 bases and J by 2 bases, with 13 bases between the two germline ends. Germline values: CDR1 KGHSH, CDR2 LQKENI. The rearrangement links TRBV18 to TRBJ2-7; perhaps TRBD1 as D (5 bases). Sequenced input: PBMCs. The sequence was obtained from a middle-aged man in good health and CMV-seronegative. The CDR3 sequence is CASSPGQGSPYEQYF. CDR3 coding DNA: TGTGCCAGCTCACCAGGGCAGGGTAGCCCCTACGAGCAGTACTTC.